Listed below are T cell receptor beta chains from one sample, sequenced in a study of blood T cell repertoires in COVID-19. The data were produced by immunoSEQ multiplex PCR, yet TCRdb's version contains in-frame clones alone and is incomplete. This sample carries about 250,000 clones, roughly 85% of them seen once, and the ten largest clones take approximately 5.1%. Sequences were obtained from peripheral blood. The receptors shown here come from a man in his fifties or sixties with active or convalescent COVID-19. The CDR3 runs from the conserved cysteine through the conserved F or W.

TRBJ1-1 TRBV5-6 CASSQRQEAFF
TRBJ1-5 TRBV5-5 CASSLVQGNQPQHF
TRBJ1-1 TRBV29-1 CSVGDTNTEAFF
TRBJ2-1 TRBV5-1 CASSLGGRGYNEQFF
TRBJ2-7 TRBV20-1 CSVNSGFEQYF
TRBJ2-7 TRBV5-1 CASSPGGTPYEQYF
TRBJ2-3 TRBV11-3 CASSLGGRTDTQYF
TRBJ2-3 TRBV6-2/TRBV6-3 CASSPTLKGSGTRTDTQYF
TRBJ2-6 TRBV27 CASRGSGANVLTF
TRBJ1-1 TRBV6-6 CASSRPGNTEAFF
TRBJ2-3 TRBV5-1 CASRSVITDTQYF